A single sample gave rise to the 21 T cell receptor beta chains below, sequenced in a study of CD8+ T cells in alopecia areata. In each case, RNA was isolated and then reverse transcribed into cDNA as the sequencing template. Measured with immunoSEQ multiplex PCR; TCRdb has only the in-frame clones, and not every one. The sample yields more than 90,000 clones, roughly 60% seen once. The sample's treatment: oral pan-JAK inhibitor, 5-10 mg twice daily. The sequences come from CD8+ T cells sorted from blood, collected between weeks 55 and 70, from a patient treated with tofacitinib. These receptors were collected from a human donor with alopecia areata.

This clone appeared a few times. The chain recombines TRBV5-6 with TRBJ2-1; D ambiguous. V gave up 1 base and J gave up 11 bases, with 7 bases separating them. CDR3 length: 11 amino acids. Germline V gives CDR1 SGHDT, CDR2 YYEEEE. The CDR3 here is CASSLLTQQFF. DNA for the CDR3: TGTGCCAGCAGCTTGTTGACACAGCAGTTCTTC.

This clone was observed a handful of times. The V gene is TRBV15, the J gene TRBJ2-3, with a weak D call TRBD1 (7 bases). The germline gives CDR1 LNHNV, CDR2 YYDKDF (reference sequence). CDR3 length equals 16 residues. Trimming left V 6 bases short and J 4 bases short, with 20 bases between. As DNA, the CDR3 is TGTGCCACCAGTGCTGGGGGGACAGACGGCGCAGATACGCAGTATTTT. Protein product: CATSAGGTDGADTQYF.

This chain connects TRBV30 to TRBJ1-2; D is ambiguous. The CDR3 extends over 13 amino acids. The germline gives CDR1 GTSNPN, CDR2 SVGIG (reference sequence). V was shortened by 3 bases and J by 4 bases, with 12 bases between the two germline ends. CDR3 in DNA: TGTGCCTGGAGCGAGGATGCAGGCTATGGCTACACCTTC. Protein: CAWSEDAGYGYTF.

This sequence joins TRBV5-1 and TRBJ1-2; 9 bases match TRBD1. The V and J ends lost 0 bases and 4 bases, in that order; junction bases with no gene match: 1. Germline CDR1 SGHRS, CDR2 YFSETQ. This CDR3 comprises 14 residues. CDR3 DNA: TGCGCCAGCAGCTTGGACAGGGGGCCCTATGGCTACACCTTC. Translating gives CASSLDRGPYGYTF.

This clone was detected a few times. The chain joins TRBV2 to TRBJ1-4; the match to TRBD1 covers 7 bases. Trimming at V came to 10 bases and at J to 5 bases, leaving 7 bases not matched to a gene. The germline gives CDR1 SNHLY, CDR2 FYNNEI. CDR3 length: 13 amino acids. CDR3 sequence: CAIPGQRNEKLFF. The CDR3 bases are TGTGCCATCCCGGGACAGAGGAATGAAAAACTGTTTTTT.

This clone was counted between two and nine times. The chain recombines TRBV7-9 with TRBJ2-7, with D uncertain. The CDR3 is made up of 12 amino acids. Trimming removed 3 bases from V and 5 bases from J, with 8 bases in between. Per germline, CDR1 SEHNR and CDR2 FQNEAQ (reference sequence). DNA of the CDR3: TGTGCCAGCAGCTTTAGACCGGACGAGCAGTACTTC. It yields the protein CASSFRPDEQYF.

The gene calls are TRBV30 and TRBJ2-7; D remains unclear. The germline CDR1 and CDR2 sequences are GTSNPN and SVGIG (reference sequence). The CDR3 runs 11 residues. V was pared by 3 bases and J by 2 bases, with 5 bases between. The CDR3 DNA reads as TGTGCCTGGAGAGGAACCTACGAGCAGTACTTC. This encodes CAWRGTYEQYF.

This clone was detected only a few times. The V and J genes are TRBV7-9 and TRBJ2-7, with D uncertain. Trimming left V 6 bases short and J 0 bases short, with 9 bases between. The CDR3 has 13 amino acids. CDR1 and CDR2 (germline): SEHNR, FQNEAQ (reference sequence). The CDR3 reads CASRDGSSYEQYF. Written as DNA, the CDR3 is TGTGCCAGCAGGGACGGCAGCTCCTACGAGCAGTACTTC.

The chain couples TRBV27 to TRBJ2-3, with 9 nucleotides matching TRBD2. J lost 4 bases, V lost 5 bases, and 4 bases had no gene match. CDR3 length: 14 amino acids. Germline CDR1 and CDR2: MNHEY and SMNVEV (reference sequence). CDR3 nucleotide sequence: TGTGCCAGCAGTCTGGGACTAGCCCCAGATACGCAGTATTTT. Translated, it gives CASSLGLAPDTQYF.

The chain combines TRBV28 with TRBJ1-1, with 7 bases lining up with TRBD1. Germline trimming cut 6 bases from V and 1 base from J; bases unmatched to any gene: 14. Per the germline V gene, CDR1 is MDHEN and CDR2 is SYDVKM. The CDR3 totals 17 residues. The CDR3 DNA is TGTGCCAGCAGCTCTTATTCTAGGGGGCGAGCGAACACTGAAGCTTTCTTT. Its translation: CASSSYSRGRANTEAFF.

This clone was recorded a few times. The CDR3 loop reads CASSLDRAYNEQFF. As DNA, the CDR3 is TGTGCCAGCAGCCTGGACAGAGCCTACAATGAGCAGTTCTTC. The chain has TRBV7-9 and TRBJ2-1, with TRBD1 as a possible D gene (6 bases). The CDR3 covers 14 residues. V was trimmed by 5 bases and J by 2 bases, leaving 10 bases between them. CDR1 and CDR2 (germline): SEHNR, FQNEAQ (reference sequence).

This clone was counted a few times. The V call is TRBV5-1, the J call TRBJ2-7; D possibly matches TRBD1 or TRBD2 (5 bases each). V shed 1 base and J shed 0 bases, with 11 bases lying between them. Per germline, CDR1 SGHRS and CDR2 YFSETQ. This CDR3 is built from 15 residues. For the CDR3, the DNA is TGCGCCAGCAGCTTGAATTCAGGGAGCTCCTACGAGCAGTACTTC. This gives the protein CASSLNSGSSYEQYF.

The rearrangement uses TRBV5-6 and TRBJ2-5, with 8 bases fitting TRBD1. The CDR3 consists of 16 residues. Looked up from germline, CDR1 is SGHDT and CDR2 is YYEEEE. J was trimmed by 4 bases and V by 4 bases; bases with no gene match: 12. The CDR3 loop is CASSRPRDRLRETQYF. CDR3 coding DNA: TGTGCCAGCAGCCGCCCCCGGGACAGGCTACGAGAGACCCAGTACTTC.

This rearrangement joins TRBV7-9 to TRBJ2-4, with D possibly being TRBD1 or TRBD2 (6 bases each). Trimming pared 5 bases from V and 5 bases from J, leaving 19 bases between. The CDR3 runs 16 residues. Germline V gene sequence: CDR1 SEHNR, CDR2 FQNEAQ (reference sequence). The CDR3 reads CASSLGGPKRENIQYF. The DNA for the CDR3 is TGTGCCAGCAGCCTAGGGGGGCCCAAACGGGAAAACATTCAGTACTTC.

V gene TRBV2 combines with J gene TRBJ1-3; 9 bases fit TRBD1. The CDR3 consists of 15 residues. The germline gives CDR1 SNHLY, CDR2 FYNNEI. The ends lost 6 bases at V and 5 bases at J; junction bases unmatched: 8. The CDR3 here is CASSKTGQGRNTIYF. The CDR3 nucleotides are TGTGCCAGCAGCAAAACAGGACAGGGGAGAAACACCATATATTTT.

This rearrangement joins TRBV21-1 to TRBJ1-4. TRBV21-1 is a recognized pseudogene. The CDR3 runs 14 residues. CDR3 loop: CASPRPTTNEKLFF. CDR3 in DNA: TGTGCCAGCCCTAGGCCCACAACTAATGAAAAACTGTTTTTT.

The rearrangement uses TRBV5-6 and TRBJ1-6, with unresolved D. V was shortened by 5 bases and J by 4 bases, with 7 bases between the two germline ends. The germline gives CDR1 SGHDT, CDR2 YYEEEE. The CDR3 has 13 amino acids. CDR3 protein: CASSWGYNSPLHF. DNA for the CDR3: TGTGCCAGCAGTTGGGGATATAATTCACCCCTCCACTTT.

The chain has TRBV7-2 and TRBJ2-5; D unresolved. Germline CDR1 reads SGHTA; CDR2 reads FQGNSA. The germline V and J ends were trimmed by 5 bases and 6 bases, with 13 bases remaining between them. This CDR3 comprises 13 residues. This CDR3 reads CASSAPRAQTQYF. The CDR3 bases are TGTGCCAGCAGCGCACCTAGGGCGCAGACCCAGTACTTC.

A note on this clone: The junction differs from germline at one of its ends, possibly a read error. The rearrangement uses TRBV4-1 and TRBJ1-1; D is ambiguous. The CDR3 has 14 residues. CDR1 and CDR2 from the germline V gene are MGHRA and YSYEKL. The chain's CDR3 is CASSPRSKNTEASF. The CDR3 DNA is TGCGCCAGCAGCCCTAGGAGCAAGAACACTGAAGCTTCCTTT.

The chain combines TRBV27 with TRBJ2-7; TRBD2 agrees at 9 bases. Trimming removed 8 bases from V and 0 bases from J; junction bases left unmatched: 5. The CDR3 runs to 14 residues. Germline V gives CDR1 MNHEY, CDR2 SMNVEV (reference sequence). The CDR3 DNA reads TGTGCCAGCGCGTTGGGACTAGCCTCCTACGAGCAGTACTTC. Translated: CASALGLASYEQYF.

This clone was detected only a few times. The V and J genes are TRBV10-3 and TRBJ2-7; 8 bases fit TRBD2. The CDR3 is 14 amino acids. Germline-derived CDR1 and CDR2 are ENHRY and SYGVKD. V gave up 6 bases and J gave up 5 bases; unmatched junction bases: 9. The CDR3: CAISPSGGSHEQYF. CDR3 coding DNA: TGTGCCATCAGCCCCTCGGGAGGGAGCCACGAGCAGTACTTC.